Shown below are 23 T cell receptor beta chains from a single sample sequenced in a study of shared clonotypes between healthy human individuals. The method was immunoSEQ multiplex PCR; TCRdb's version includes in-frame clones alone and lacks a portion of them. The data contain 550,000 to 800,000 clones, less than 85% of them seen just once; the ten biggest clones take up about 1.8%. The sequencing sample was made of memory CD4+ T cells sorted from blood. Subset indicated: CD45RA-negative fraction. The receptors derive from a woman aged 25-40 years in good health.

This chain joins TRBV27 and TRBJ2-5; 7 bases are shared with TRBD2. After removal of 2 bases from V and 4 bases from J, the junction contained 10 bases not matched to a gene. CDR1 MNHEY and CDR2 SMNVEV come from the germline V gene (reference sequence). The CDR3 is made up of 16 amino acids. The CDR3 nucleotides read TGTGCCAGCAGTTTAGGGGGGAGGGTGAGAGGAGAGACCCAGTACTTC. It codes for CASSLGGRVRGETQYF.

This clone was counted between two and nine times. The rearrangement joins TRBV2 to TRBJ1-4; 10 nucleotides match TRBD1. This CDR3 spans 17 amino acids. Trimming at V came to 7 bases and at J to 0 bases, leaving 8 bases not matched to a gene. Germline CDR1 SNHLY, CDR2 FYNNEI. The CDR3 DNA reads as TGTGCCAGCAATTCCGGGACAGGGGCTGCAACTAATGAAAAACTGTTTTTT. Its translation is CASNSGTGAATNEKLFF. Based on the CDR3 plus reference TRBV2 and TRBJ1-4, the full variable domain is EPEVTQTPSHQVTQMGQEVILRCVPISNHLYFYWYRQILGQKVEFLVSFYNNEISEKSEIFDDQFSVERPDGSNFTLKIRSTKLEDSAMYFCASNSGTGAATNEKLFFGSGTQLSVL.

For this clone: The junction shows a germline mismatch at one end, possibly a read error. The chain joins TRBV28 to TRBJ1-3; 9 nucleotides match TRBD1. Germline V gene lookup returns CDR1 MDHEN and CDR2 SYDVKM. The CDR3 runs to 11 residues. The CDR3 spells CASSSDRGRNF. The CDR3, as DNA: TGTGCCAGCAGTTCGGACAGGGGCAGAAATTTT.

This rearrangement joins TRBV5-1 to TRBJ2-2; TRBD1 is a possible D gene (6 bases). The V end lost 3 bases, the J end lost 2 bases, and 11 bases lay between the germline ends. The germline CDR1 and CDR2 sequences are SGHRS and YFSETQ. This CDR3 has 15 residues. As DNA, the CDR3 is TGCGCCAGCAGCTATACAGGGAAAAACACCGGGGAGCTGTTTTTT. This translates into CASSYTGKNTGELFF.

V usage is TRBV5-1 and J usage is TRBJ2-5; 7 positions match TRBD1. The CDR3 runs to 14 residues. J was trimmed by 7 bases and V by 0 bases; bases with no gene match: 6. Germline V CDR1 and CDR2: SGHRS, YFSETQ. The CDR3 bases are TGCGCCAGCAGCTTGGCTATCGAGGGGGCGACCCAGTACTTC. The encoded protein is CASSLAIEGATQYF.

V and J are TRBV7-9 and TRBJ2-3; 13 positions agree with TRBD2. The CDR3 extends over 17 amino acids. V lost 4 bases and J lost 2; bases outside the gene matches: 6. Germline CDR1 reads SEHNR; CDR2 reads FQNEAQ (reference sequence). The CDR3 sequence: CASSSSGTSGDTDTQYF. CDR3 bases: TGTGCCAGCAGCTCCTCTGGGACTAGCGGGGACACAGATACGCAGTATTTT.

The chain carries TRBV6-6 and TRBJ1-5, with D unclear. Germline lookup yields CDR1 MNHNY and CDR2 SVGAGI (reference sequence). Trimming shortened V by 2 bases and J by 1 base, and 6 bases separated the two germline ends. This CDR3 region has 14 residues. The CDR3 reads CASSYMQSNQPQHF. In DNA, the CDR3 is TGTGCCAGCAGTTACATGCAGAGCAATCAGCCCCAGCATTTT.

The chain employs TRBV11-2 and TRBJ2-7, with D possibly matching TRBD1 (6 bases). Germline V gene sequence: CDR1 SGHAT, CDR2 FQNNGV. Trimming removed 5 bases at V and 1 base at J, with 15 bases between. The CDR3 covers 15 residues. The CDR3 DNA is TGTGCCAGCAGCCCCCCCCAGGGGACATCCTACGAGCAGTACTTC. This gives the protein CASSPPQGTSYEQYF.

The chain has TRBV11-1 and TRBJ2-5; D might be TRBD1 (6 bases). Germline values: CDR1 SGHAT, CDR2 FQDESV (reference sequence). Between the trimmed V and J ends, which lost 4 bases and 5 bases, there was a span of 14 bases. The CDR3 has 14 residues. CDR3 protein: CASSSQGYRETQYF. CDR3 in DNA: TGTGCCAGCAGCTCCCAGGGGTATCGGGAGACCCAGTACTTC.

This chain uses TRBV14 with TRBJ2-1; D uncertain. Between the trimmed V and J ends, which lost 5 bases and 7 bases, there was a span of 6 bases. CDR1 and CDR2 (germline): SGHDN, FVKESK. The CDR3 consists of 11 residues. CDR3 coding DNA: TGTGCCAGCAGCTGGGGAAATGAGCAGTTCTTC. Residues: CASSWGNEQFF.

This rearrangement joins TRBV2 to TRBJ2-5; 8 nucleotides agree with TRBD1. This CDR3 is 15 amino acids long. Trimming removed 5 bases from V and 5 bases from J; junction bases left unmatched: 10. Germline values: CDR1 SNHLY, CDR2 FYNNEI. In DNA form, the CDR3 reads TGTGCCAGCAGTTTTGTCCAGGGGGCGGGGGAGACCCAGTACTTC. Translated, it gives CASSFVQGAGETQYF.

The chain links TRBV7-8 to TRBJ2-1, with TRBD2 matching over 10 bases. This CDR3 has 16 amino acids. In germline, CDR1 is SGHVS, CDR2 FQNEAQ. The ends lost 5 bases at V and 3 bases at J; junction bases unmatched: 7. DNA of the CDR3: TGTGCCAGCAGCCCCCATGGACTAGCGGACTACAATGAGCAGTTCTTC. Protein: CASSPHGLADYNEQFF.

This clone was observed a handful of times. CDR3 amino acids: CASSVGLSSGGEQFF. CDR3 in DNA: TGTGCCAGCAGCGTAGGACTGTCCTCGGGAGGTGAGCAGTTCTTC. V gene TRBV9 combines with J gene TRBJ2-1; TRBD2 aligns across 7 bases. CDR1 and CDR2 from the germline V gene are SGDLS and YYNGEE. The J segment lost 9 bases and the V segment lost 0 bases, leaving 9 bases of the junction unmatched. The CDR3 sequence is 15 residues long. Based on the CDR3 plus reference TRBV9 and TRBJ2-1, the full variable domain is DSGVTQTPKHLITATGQRVTLRCSPRSGDLSVYWYQQSLDQGLQFLIQYYNGEERAKGNILERFSAQQFPDLHSELNLSSLELGDSALYFCASSVGLSSGGEQFFGPGTRLTVL.

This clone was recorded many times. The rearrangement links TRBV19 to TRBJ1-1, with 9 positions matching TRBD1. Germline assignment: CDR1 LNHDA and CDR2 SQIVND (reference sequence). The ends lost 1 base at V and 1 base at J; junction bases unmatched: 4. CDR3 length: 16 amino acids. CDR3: CASSIGGTGTNTEAFF. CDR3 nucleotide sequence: TGTGCCAGTAGTATAGGTGGGACAGGGACGAACACTGAAGCTTTCTTT.

The chain's CDR3 is CASRIGTGHEKLFF. DNA for the CDR3: TGTGCCAGCAGGATCGGGACAGGTCATGAAAAACTGTTTTTT. The gene calls are TRBV7-9 and TRBJ1-4, with 8 bases lining up with TRBD1. Germline-derived CDR1 and CDR2 are SEHNR and FQNEAQ (reference sequence). The J segment lost 6 bases and the V segment lost 6 bases, leaving 6 bases of the junction unmatched. The CDR3 contains 14 residues. Using reference TRBV7-9 and TRBJ1-4 for the parts outside the CDR3, the full variable domain is DTGVSQNPRHKITKRGQNVTFRCDPISEHNRLYWYRQTLGQGPEFLTYFQNEAQLEKSRLLSDRFSAERPKGSFSTLEIQRTEQGDSAMYLCASRIGTGHEKLFFGSGTQLSVL.

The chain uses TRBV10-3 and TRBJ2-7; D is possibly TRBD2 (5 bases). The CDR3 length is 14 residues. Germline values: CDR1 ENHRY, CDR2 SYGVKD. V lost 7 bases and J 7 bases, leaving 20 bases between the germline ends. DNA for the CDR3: TGTGCCATCACCCCGGCGGCGGGTGGCGGAGAGCAGTACTTC. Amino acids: CAITPAAGGGEQYF.

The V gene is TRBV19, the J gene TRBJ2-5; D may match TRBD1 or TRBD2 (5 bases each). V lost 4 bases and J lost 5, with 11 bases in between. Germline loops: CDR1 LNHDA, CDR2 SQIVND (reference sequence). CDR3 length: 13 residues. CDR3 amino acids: CASSSQGAETQYF. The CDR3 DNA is TGTGCCAGTAGTAGCCAGGGAGCCGAGACCCAGTACTTC.

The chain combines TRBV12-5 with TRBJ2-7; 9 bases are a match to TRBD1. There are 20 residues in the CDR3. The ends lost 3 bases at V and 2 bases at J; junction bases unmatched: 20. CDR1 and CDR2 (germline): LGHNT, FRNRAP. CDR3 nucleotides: TGTGCTAGTGGTTTTAGGACACGGACAGGGGCGCTAAATAGACCCTACGAGCAGTACTTC. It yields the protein CASGFRTRTGALNRPYEQYF.

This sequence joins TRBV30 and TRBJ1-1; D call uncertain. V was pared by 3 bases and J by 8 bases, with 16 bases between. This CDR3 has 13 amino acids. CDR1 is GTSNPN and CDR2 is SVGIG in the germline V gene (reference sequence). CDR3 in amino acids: CAWRRGMAGEAFF. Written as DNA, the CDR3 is TGTGCCTGGAGGAGAGGTATGGCAGGAGAAGCTTTCTTT.

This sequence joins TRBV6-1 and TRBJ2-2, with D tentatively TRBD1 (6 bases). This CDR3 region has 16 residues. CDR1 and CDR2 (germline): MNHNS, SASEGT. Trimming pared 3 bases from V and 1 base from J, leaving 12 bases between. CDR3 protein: CASSESGDMNTGELFF. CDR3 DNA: TGTGCCAGCAGTGAGTCAGGGGACATGAACACCGGGGAGCTGTTTTTT.

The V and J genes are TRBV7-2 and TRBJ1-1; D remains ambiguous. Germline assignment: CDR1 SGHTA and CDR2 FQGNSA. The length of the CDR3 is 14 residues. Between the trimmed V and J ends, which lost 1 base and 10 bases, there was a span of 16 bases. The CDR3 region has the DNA TGTGCCAGCAGCTTAGAGCGGCAGCCCCCGCGAGCTTTCTTT. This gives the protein CASSLERQPPRAFF.

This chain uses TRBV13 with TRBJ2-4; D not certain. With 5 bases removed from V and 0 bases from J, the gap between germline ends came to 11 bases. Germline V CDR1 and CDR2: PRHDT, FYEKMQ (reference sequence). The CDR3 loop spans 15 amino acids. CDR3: CASSLKTLAKNIQYF. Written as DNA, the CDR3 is TGTGCCAGCAGCCTGAAGACTCTAGCCAAAAACATTCAGTACTTC.

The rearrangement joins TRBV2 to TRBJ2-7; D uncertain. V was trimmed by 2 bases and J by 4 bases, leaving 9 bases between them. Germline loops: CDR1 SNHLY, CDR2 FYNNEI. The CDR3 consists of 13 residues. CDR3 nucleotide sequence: TGTGCCAGCAGTGAACAGCGATCTTACGAGCAGTACTTC. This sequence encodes CASSEQRSYEQYF.